This T cell receptor (beta chain) came from a study of CD8 T cells in Susac syndrome. As for the study in general: The Susac syndrome patients were therapy-naive, on corticosteroids, or on intravenous immunoglobulin alone at blood draw. General study findings and limits: Clonal expansion was not seen in any Susac syndrome CD4+ T cell repertoire.

V lost 4 bases and J lost 5, with 8 bases in between. This CDR3 has 13 amino acids. The authors reverse transcribed roughly 0.5 to 1 ug RNA with random hexamers. Multiplex immunoSEQ PCR targeted 54 Vbeta and 13 Jbeta TCR beta segments. TCRdb redid the calling of the immunoSEQ multiplex PCR reads with MiXCR, one entry per CDR3 protein. The table records about 140,000 distinct CDR3 sequences, over 90% of them present only once. Sequencing targeted TCR beta in blood CD8+ and CD4+ T cells. On this clonotype itself: Its specificity is not known.

This TCR derives from a human donor with Susac syndrome. The chain employs TRBV23-1 and TRBJ1-4; no clear D. TRBV23-1 is known as an ORF, though its function is uncertain. Material for sequencing was CD4+ T cells from PBMCs. As DNA, the CDR3 is TGCGCCAGCAGTCCAAGGGAGAATGAAAAACTGTTTTTT. The encoded protein is CASSPRENEKLFF.